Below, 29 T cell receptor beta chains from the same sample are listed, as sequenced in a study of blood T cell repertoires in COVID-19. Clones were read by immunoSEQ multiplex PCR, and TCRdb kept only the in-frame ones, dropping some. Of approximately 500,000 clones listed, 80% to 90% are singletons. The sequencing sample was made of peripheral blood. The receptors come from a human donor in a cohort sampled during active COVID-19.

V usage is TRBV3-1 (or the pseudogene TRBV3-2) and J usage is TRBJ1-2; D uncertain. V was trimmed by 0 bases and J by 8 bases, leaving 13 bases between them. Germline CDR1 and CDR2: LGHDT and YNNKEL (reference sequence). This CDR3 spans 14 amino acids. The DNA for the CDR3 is TGTGCCAGCAGCCAAGATGAGGGATTATTGGGCTACACCTTC. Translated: CASSQDEGLLGYTF.

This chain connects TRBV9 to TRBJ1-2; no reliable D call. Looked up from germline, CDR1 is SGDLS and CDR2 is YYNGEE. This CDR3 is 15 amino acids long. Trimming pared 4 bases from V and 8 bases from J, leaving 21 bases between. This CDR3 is CASSPRGAGRYGYTF. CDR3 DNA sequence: TGTGCCAGCAGCCCCCGGGGTGCAGGTCGTTACGGCTACACCTTC.

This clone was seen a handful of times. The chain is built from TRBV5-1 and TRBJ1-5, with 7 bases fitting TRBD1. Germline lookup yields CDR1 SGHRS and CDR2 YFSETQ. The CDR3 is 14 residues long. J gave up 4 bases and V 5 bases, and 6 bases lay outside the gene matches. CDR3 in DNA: TGCGCCAGCAGAACCGGGACAGATAATCAGCCCCAGCATTTT. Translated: CASRTGTDNQPQHF.

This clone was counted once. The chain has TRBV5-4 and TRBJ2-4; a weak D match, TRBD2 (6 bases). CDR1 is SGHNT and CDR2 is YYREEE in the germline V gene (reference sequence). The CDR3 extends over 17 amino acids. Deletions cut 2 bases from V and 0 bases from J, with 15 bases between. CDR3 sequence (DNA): TGTGCCAGCAGCTTCGCAGGAGGGGATCTAGCCAAAAACATTCAGTACTTC. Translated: CASSFAGGDLAKNIQYF.

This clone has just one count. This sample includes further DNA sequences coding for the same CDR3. The CDR3 sequence: CASSYSSGNQPQHF. In nucleotides, the CDR3 is TGTGCCAGCAGTTACTCTTCAGGGAACCAGCCCCAGCATTTT. The J gene is TRBJ1-5, the V gene TRBV6-5; tentative D call: TRBD1 (5 bases). The CDR3 is 14 amino acids. V lost 0 bases and J 7 bases, leaving 10 bases between the germline ends. CDR1 and CDR2 from the germline V gene are MNHEY and SVGAGI.

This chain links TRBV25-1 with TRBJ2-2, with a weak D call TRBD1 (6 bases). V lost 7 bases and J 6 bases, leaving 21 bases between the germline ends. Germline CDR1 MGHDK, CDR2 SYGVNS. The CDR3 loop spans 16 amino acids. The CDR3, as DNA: TGTGCCAGCACCACTAATGCAGGGGTCCGAGCCGGGGAGCTGTTTTTT. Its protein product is CASTTNAGVRAGELFF.

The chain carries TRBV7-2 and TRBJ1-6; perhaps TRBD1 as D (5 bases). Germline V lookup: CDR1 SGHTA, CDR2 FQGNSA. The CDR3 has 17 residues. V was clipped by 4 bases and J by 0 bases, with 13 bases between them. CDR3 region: CASSSKGISSYNSPLHF. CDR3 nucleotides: TGTGCCAGCAGCTCCAAGGGGATCAGCTCCTATAATTCACCCCTCCACTTT.

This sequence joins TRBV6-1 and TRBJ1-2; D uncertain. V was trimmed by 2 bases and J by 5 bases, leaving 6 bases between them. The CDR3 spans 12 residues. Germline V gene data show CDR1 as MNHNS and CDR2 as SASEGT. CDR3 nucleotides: TGTGCCAGCAGTGAACACAGATATGGCTACACCTTC. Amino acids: CASSEHRYGYTF.

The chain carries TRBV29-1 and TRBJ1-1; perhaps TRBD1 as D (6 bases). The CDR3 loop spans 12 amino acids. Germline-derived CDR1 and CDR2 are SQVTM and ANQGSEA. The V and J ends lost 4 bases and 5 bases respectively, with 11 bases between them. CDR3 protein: CSVGAQGTEAFF. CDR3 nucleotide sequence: TGCAGCGTTGGGGCCCAGGGGACTGAAGCTTTCTTT.

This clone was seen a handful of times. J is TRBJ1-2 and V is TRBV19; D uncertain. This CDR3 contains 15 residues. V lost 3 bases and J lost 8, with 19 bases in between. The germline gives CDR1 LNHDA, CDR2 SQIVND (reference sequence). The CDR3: CASSIAARERGGYTF. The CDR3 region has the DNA TGTGCCAGTAGTATCGCGGCCCGAGAGAGAGGAGGCTACACCTTC.

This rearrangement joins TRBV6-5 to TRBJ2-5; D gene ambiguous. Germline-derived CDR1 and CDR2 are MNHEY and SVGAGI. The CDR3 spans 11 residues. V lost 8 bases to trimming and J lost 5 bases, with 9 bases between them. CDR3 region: CASGAAETQYF. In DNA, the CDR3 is TGTGCCAGCGGAGCCGCGGAGACCCAGTACTTC.

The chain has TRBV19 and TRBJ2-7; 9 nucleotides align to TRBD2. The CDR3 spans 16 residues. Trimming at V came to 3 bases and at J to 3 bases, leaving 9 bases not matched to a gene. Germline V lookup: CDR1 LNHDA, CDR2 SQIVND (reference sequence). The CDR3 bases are TGTGCCAGTAGTATCCTAGCGGGGTTGGAAGGCTACGAGCAGTACTTC. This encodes CASSILAGLEGYEQYF.

The CDR3 DNA sequence: TGTGCCAGTAGTCTCACGGTCATCTCGCCGGGACAGGGCTACGAGCAGTACTTC. Translated, it gives CASSLTVISPGQGYEQYF. The chain has TRBV19 and TRBJ2-7, with 9 bases matching TRBD1. V shed 5 bases and J 3 bases; nucleotides not matched to a gene: 17. Germline values: CDR1 LNHDA, CDR2 SQIVND (reference sequence). This CDR3 region has 18 residues.

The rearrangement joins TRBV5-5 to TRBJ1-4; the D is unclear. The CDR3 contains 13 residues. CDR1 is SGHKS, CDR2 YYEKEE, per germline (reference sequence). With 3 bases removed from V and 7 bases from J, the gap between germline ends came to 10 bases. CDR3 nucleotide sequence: TGTGCCAGCAGCTCGAATGGAGGTGAAAAACTGTTTTTT. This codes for CASSSNGGEKLFF. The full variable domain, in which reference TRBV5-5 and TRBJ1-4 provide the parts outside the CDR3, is DAGVTQSPTHLIKTRGQQVTLRCSPISGHKSVSWYQQVLGQGPQFIFQYYEKEERGRGNFPDRFSARQFPNYSSELNVNALLLGDSALYLCASSSNGGEKLFFGSGTQLSVL.

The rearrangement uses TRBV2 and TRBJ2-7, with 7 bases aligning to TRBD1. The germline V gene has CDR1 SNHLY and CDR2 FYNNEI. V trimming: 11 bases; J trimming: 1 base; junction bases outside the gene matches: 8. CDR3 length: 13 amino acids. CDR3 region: CAAKRDSSYEQYF. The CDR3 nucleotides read TGTGCCGCTAAACGGGACAGTTCCTACGAGCAGTACTTC.

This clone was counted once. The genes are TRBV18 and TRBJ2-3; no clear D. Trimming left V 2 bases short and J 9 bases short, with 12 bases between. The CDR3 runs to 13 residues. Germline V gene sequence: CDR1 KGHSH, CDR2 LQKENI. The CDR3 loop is CASSPALSATQYF. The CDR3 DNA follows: TGTGCCAGCTCACCAGCACTATCTGCCACGCAGTATTTT.

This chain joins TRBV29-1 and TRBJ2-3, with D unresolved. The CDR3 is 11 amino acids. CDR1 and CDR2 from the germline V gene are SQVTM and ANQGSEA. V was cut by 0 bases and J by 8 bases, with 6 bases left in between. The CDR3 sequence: CSVEDRGTQYF. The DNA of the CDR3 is TGCAGCGTTGAAGATCGAGGTACGCAGTATTTT.

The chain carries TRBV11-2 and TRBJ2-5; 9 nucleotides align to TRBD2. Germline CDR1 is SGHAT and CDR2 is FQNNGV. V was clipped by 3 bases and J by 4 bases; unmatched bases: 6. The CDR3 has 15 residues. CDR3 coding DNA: TGTGCCAGCAGCTTGGTTGGCGGGAGGGCAGAGACCCAGTACTTC. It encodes CASSLVGGRAETQYF.

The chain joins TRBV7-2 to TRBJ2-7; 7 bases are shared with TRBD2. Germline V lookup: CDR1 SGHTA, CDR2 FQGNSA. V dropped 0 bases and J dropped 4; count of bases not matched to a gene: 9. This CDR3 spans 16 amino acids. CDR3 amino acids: CASSLARWTRGYEQYF. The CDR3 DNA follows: TGTGCCAGCAGCTTAGCGCGTTGGACTAGAGGGTACGAGCAGTACTTC.

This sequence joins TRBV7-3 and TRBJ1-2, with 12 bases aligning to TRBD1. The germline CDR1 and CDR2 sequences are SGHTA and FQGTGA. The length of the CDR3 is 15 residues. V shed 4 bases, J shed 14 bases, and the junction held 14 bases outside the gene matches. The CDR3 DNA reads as TGTGCCAGCAGCTCCCCCCGGGACAGGGGGCCTAGTATGACCTTC. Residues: CASSSPRDRGPSMTF. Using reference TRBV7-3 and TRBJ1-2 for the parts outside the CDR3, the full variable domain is GAGVSQTPSNKVTEKGKYVELRCDPISGHTALYWYRQSLGQGPEFLIYFQGTGAADDSGLPNDRFFAVRPEGSVSTLKIQRTERGDSAVYLCASSSPRDRGPSMTFGSGTRLTVV.

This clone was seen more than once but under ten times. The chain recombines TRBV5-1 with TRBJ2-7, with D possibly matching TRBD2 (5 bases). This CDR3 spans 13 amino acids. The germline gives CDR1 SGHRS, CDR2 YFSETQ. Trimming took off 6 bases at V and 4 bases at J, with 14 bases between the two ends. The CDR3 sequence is CASTSGVGYEQYF. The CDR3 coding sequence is TGCGCCAGCACCTCCGGGGTAGGGTACGAGCAGTACTTC.

The CDR3 coding sequence is TGTGCCAGCAGCGTTCCCACGACAGGGGGCCAGAGAGATACGCAGTATTTT. This gives the protein CASSVPTTGGQRDTQYF. The chain couples TRBV9 to TRBJ2-3, with TRBD1 matching over 10 bases. From germline, CDR1 is SGDLS and CDR2 YYNGEE. There are 17 residues in the CDR3. Trimming cost V 2 bases and J 5 bases; bases outside gene matches: 11.

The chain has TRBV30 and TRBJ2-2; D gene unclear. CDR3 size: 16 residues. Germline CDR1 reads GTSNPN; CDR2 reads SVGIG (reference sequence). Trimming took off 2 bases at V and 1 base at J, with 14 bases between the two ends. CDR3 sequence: CAWSNGFSLNTGELFF. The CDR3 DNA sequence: TGTGCCTGGAGTAACGGGTTTTCCCTGAACACCGGGGAGCTGTTTTTT.

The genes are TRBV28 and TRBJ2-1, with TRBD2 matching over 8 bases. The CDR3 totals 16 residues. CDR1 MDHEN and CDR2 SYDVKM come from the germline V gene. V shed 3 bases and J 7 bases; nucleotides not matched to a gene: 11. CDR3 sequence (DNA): TGTGCCAGCAGTTTGATCGGGAGGGCCTCGAAGAATGAGCAGTTCTTC. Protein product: CASSLIGRASKNEQFF.

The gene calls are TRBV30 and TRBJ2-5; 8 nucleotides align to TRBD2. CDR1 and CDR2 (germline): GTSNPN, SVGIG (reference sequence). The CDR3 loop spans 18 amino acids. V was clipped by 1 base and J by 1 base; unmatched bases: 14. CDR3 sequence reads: CAWSAYFLAGSPQETQYF. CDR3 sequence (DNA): TGTGCCTGGAGTGCCTACTTCCTAGCGGGCTCCCCCCAAGAGACCCAGTACTTC.

CDR3: CASSQDGASSSETQYF. The CDR3 coding sequence is TGCGCCAGCAGCCAAGATGGGGCCAGTTCATCAGAGACCCAGTACTTC. The V call is TRBV4-1, the J call TRBJ2-5; D may be TRBD1 (5 bases). V shed 0 bases and J shed 4 bases, with 15 bases lying between them. CDR3 length: 16 amino acids. Germline CDR1 is MGHRA and CDR2 is YSYEKL.

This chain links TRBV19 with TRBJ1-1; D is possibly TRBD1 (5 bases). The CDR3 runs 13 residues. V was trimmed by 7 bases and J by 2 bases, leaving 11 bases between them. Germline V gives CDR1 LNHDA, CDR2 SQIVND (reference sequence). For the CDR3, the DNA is TGTGCCAGTACTGACAGCGTAAACACTGAAGCTTTCTTT. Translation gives CASTDSVNTEAFF.

The CDR3 nucleotides are TGTGCCAGCAGGCCGGGACTACCGCAAGAGACCCAGTACTTC. Translating it yields CASRPGLPQETQYF. V gene TRBV2 combines with J gene TRBJ2-5; 7 nucleotides match TRBD2. The CDR3 is 14 amino acids. The germline V gene has CDR1 SNHLY and CDR2 FYNNEI. The ends lost 6 bases at V and 2 bases at J; junction bases unmatched: 6.

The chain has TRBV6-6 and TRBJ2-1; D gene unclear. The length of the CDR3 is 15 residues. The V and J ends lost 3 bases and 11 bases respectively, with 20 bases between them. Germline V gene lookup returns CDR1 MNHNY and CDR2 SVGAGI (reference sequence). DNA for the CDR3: TGTGCCAGCAGTTATTGGATTTCGACTCCTAATCAGCAGTTCTTC. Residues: CASSYWISTPNQQFF.